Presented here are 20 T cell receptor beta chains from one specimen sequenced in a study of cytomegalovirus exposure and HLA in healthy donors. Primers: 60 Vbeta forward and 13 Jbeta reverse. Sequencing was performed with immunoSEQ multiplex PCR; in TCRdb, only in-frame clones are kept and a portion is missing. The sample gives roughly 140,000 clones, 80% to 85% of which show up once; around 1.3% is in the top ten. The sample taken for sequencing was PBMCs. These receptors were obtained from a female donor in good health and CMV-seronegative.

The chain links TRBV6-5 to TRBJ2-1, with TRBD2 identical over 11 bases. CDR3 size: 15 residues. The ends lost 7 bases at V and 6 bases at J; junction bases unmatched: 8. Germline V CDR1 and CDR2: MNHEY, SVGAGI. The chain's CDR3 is CASTPGLAAFNEQFF. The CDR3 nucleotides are TGTGCCAGCACACCGGGACTAGCGGCTTTCAATGAGCAGTTCTTC.

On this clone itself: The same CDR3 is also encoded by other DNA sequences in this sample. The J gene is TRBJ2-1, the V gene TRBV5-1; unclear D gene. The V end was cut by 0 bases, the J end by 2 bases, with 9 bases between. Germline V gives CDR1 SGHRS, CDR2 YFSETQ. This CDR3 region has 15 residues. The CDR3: CASSLVAGTYNEQFF. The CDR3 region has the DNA TGCGCCAGCAGCTTGGTAGCCGGAACCTACAATGAGCAGTTCTTC.

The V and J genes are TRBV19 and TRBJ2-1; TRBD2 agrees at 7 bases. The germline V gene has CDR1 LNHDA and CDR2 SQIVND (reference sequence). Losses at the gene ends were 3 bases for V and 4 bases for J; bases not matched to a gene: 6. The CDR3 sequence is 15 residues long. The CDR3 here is CASSMTAGFYNEQFF. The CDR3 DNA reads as TGTGCCAGTAGTATGACAGCGGGATTTTACAATGAGCAGTTCTTC.

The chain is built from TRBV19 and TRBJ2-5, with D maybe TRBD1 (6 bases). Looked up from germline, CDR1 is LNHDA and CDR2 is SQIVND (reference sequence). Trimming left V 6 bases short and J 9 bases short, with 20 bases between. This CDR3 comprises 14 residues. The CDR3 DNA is TGTGCCAGTAGAGAGACAGGTGGCTTTTTCCCCCAGTACTTC. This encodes CASRETGGFFPQYF.

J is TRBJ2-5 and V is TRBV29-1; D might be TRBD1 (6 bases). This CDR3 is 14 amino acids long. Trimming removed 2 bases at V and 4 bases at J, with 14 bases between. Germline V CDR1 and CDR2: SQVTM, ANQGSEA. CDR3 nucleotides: TGCAGCGTTGAAACTTTTCAGGGGAGAGAGACCCAGTACTTC. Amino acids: CSVETFQGRETQYF.

CDR3 sequence reads: CASSLVPGENTEAFF. CDR3 DNA sequence: TGTGCCAGCAGCTTAGTTCCAGGGGAAAACACTGAAGCTTTCTTT. The chain is built from TRBV13 and TRBJ1-1; D is possibly TRBD1 (6 bases). Germline V CDR1 and CDR2: PRHDT, FYEKMQ (reference sequence). Trimming stripped 1 base from V and 2 bases from J, with 11 bases between. The CDR3 totals 15 residues. Looking up the rest from reference TRBV13 and TRBJ1-1 gives the full variable domain: AAGVIQSPRHLIKEKRETATLKCYPIPRHDTVYWYQQGPGQDPQFLISFYEKMQSDKGSIPDRFSAQQFSDYHSELNMSSLELGDSALYFCASSLVPGENTEAFFGQGTRLTVV.

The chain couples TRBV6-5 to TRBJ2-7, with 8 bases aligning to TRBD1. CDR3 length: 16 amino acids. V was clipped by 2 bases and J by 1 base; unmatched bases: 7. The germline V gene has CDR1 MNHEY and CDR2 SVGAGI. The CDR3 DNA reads TGTGCCAGCAGTTACACGTTTCAGGGGGCTTCCTACGAGCAGTACTTC. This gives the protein CASSYTFQGASYEQYF.

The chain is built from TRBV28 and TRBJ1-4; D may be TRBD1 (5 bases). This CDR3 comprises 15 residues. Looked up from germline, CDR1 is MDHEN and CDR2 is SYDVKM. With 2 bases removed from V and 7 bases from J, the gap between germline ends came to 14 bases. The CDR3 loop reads CASSLMGGSREKLFF. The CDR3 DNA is TGTGCCAGCAGTTTAATGGGGGGGTCACGTGAAAAACTGTTTTTT.

The CDR3 here is CASIGTDSNQPQHF. The CDR3 region has the DNA TGTGCCAGTATTGGGACAGATAGCAATCAGCCCCAGCATTTT. The chain employs TRBV19 and TRBJ1-5; 7 positions match TRBD1. This CDR3 spans 14 amino acids. Germline trimming cut 7 bases from V and 0 bases from J; bases unmatched to any gene: 3. Germline loops: CDR1 LNHDA, CDR2 SQIVND (reference sequence).

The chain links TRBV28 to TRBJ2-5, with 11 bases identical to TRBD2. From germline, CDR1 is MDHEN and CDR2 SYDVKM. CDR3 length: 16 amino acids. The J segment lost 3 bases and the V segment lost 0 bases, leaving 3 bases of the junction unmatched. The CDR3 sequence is CASSLWRGLAEETQYF. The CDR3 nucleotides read TGTGCCAGCAGTTTATGGCGGGGACTAGCGGAAGAGACCCAGTACTTC.

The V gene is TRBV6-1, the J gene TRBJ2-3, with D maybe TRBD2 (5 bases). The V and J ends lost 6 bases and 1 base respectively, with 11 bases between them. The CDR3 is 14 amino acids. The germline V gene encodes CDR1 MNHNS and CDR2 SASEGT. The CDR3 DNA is TGTGCCAGCAGCAGAGGGCTCCGCACAGATACGCAGTATTTT. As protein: CASSRGLRTDTQYF.

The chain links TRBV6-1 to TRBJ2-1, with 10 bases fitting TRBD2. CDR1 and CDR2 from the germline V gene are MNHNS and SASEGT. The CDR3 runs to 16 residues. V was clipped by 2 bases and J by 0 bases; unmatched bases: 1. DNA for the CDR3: TGTGCCAGCAGTGAAAGCGGGAGGGCCTCCTACAATGAGCAGTTCTTC. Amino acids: CASSESGRASYNEQFF.

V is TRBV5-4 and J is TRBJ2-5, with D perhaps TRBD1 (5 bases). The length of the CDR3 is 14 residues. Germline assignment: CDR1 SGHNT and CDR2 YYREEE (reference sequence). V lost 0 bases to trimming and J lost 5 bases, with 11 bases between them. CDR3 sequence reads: CASSLGTPGETQYF. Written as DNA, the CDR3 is TGTGCCAGCAGCTTGGGGACCCCAGGGGAGACCCAGTACTTC.

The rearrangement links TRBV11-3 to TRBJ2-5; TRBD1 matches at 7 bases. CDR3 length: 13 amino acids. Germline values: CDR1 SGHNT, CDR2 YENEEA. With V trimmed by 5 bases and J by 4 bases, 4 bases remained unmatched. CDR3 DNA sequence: TGTGCCAGCAGCCGGGACAGCCTAGAGACCCAGTACTTC. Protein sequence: CASSRDSLETQYF.

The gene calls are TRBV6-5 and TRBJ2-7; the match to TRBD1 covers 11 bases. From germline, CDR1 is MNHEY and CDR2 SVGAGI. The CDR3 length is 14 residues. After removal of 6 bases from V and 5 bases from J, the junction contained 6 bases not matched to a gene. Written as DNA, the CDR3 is TGTGCCAGCAGACCGGACAGGGGGCGCAACGAGCAGTACTTC. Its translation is CASRPDRGRNEQYF.

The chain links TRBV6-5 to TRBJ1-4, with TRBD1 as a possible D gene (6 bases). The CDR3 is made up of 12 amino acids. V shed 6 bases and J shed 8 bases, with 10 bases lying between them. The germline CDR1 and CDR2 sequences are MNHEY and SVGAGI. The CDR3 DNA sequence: TGTGCCAGCAGCCCGGGACACGAAAAACTGTTTTTT. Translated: CASSPGHEKLFF.

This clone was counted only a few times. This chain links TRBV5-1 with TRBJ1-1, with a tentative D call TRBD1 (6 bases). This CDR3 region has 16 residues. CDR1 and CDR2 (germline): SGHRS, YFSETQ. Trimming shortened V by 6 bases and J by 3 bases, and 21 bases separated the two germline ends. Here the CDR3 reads CASTPRGRGGDTEAFF. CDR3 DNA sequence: TGCGCCAGCACCCCACGGGGGCGCGGGGGGGACACTGAAGCTTTCTTT.

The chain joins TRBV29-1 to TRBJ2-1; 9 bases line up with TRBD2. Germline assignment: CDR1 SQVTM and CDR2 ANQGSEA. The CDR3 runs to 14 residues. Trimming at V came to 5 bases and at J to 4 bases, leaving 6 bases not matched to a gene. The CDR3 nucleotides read TGCAGCGTTCTCGCGGGAGGGCTGTACAATGAGCAGTTCTTC. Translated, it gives CSVLAGGLYNEQFF.

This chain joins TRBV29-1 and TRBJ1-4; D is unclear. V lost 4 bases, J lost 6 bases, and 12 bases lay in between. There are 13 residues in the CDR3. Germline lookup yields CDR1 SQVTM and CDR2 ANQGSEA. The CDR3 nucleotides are TGCAGCGTTGCTAACAGCCTTTATGAAAAACTGTTTTTT. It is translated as CSVANSLYEKLFF.

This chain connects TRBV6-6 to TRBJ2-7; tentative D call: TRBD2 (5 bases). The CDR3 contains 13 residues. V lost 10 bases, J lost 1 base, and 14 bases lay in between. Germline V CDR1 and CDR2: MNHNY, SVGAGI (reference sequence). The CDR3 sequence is CANAPEESYEQYF. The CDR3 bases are TGTGCCAACGCCCCGGAGGAGTCCTACGAGCAGTACTTC.